This T cell receptor beta chain was sequenced in a study of lymphopenia after photon versus proton radiotherapy. Germline lookup yields CDR1 SNHLY and CDR2 FYNNEI. The ends were cut back, 6 bases at V and 9 bases at J, with 11 bases in the middle. This CDR3 spans 11 amino acids. Generated by immunoSEQ multiplex PCR, the TCRdb table keeps only in-frame clones and is missing some. This table holds 25,000 to 35,000 clones, just under 90% found once. The V gene is TRBV2, the J gene TRBJ1-2; the D is unclear. Sequenced material: peripheral blood, taken from a patient treated with proton-based radiotherapy. The receptor was isolated from a woman aged 55-70 years with cholangiocarcinoma. Some clones in this sample may be carry-over from other donors' samples. Written as DNA, the CDR3 is TGTGCCAGCAGCCCCGAGAACAGCTACACCTTC. Amino acids: CASSPENSYTF. Drawing the rest from reference TRBV2 and TRBJ1-2, the complete variable domain is EPEVTQTPSHQVTQMGQEVILRCVPISNHLYFYWYRQILGQKVEFLVSFYNNEISEKSEIFDDQFSVERPDGSNFTLKIRSTKLEDSAMYFCASSPENSYTFGSGTRLTVV.